These T cell receptor beta chains were read from a single sample in a study of T-cell memory formation after mild COVID-19. TCRdb ran MiXCR on the 5' RACE reads and lists one entry per CDR3 protein. The profile shows hundreds of thousands of distinct CDR3 sequences, roughly 17% of them singletons. The sequencing sample was made of PBMCs or a T cell subset sorted from them (not recorded which). All receptors derive from an adult woman who had mild COVID-19 (a few samples of this study predate the infection). Cell type and time point are not known. The CDR3 runs from the conserved cysteine through the conserved F or W. The order of the fields is D gene, J gene, V gene, CDR3 protein. D genes are given only for firm matches.

NA | TRBJ1-1 | TRBV2 | CASSPRRGGYTEAFF
TRBD1 | TRBJ1-5 | TRBV4-1 | CASSPGQGFQPQHF
NA | TRBJ1-4 | TRBV15 | CATSWGATNEKLFF
TRBD1 | TRBJ2-3 | TRBV7-2 | CASSLAQGATQYF
NA | TRBJ1-1 | TRBV7-9 | CASIQGAGYWTEAFF
NA | TRBJ2-5 | TRBV5-4 | CASSFYREETQYF
NA | TRBJ2-1 | TRBV15 | CATSRERGGSYNEQFF
NA | TRBJ1-1 | TRBV12-3/TRBV12-4 | CASSPRAGLNTEAFF
NA | TRBJ1-1 | TRBV20-1 | CSAPKAGGDTEAFF
NA | TRBJ1-2 | TRBV20-1 | CSARRGSHENGYTF
TRBD1 | TRBJ2-4 | TRBV25-1 | CASSDRDRGPKNIQYF
TRBD2 | TRBJ2-1 | TRBV5-1 | CASSWGLAGEQFF
NA | TRBJ2-7 | TRBV6-5 | CASSYSTRDILLYEQYF
TRBD2 | TRBJ2-5 | TRBV5-1 | CASSRIGGAQETQYF
NA | TRBJ2-3 | TRBV4-2 | CASSQGQGGGADTQYF
NA | TRBJ2-7 | TRBV20-1 | CSAKRDSYEQYF
TRBD1 | TRBJ2-1 | TRBV24-1 | CAHHRSEFSGTGFRGIYNEQFF
NA | TRBJ2-1 | TRBV18 | CASSPSDEQNEQFF
NA | TRBJ2-3 | TRBV7-9 | CASSSQGVSTDTQYF
TRBD2 | TRBJ2-3 | TRBV7-6 | CASSLDSGGVPDTQYF
NA | TRBJ2-7 | TRBV7-9 | CASSLVGAGRAYEQYF
NA | TRBJ1-4 | TRBV5-1 | CASRGQSTNEKLFF
NA | TRBJ2-7 | TRBV20-1 | CSARGRARTTPSSSYEQYF
TRBD1 | TRBJ1-5 | TRBV12-3/TRBV12-4 | CASSLLWAGTDFYPQHF
NA | TRBJ2-6 | TRBV4-2 | CASSQGGTGLTGANVLTF
TRBD2 | TRBJ2-1 | TRBV6-5 | CASIGETSGYNEQFF
NA | TRBJ2-3 | TRBV6-5 | CASSPTGTDTQYF
NA | TRBJ1-6 | TRBV5-1 | CASSLSGSDSPLNF
NA | TRBJ2-7 | TRBV7-9 | CASAGTSYEQYF
TRBD1 | TRBJ2-3 | TRBV24-1 | CATSQNRGKGATDTQYF
NA | TRBJ2-7 | TRBV6-2/TRBV6-3 | CASSQDRIGEQYF
NA | TRBJ1-1 | TRBV14 | CASSRVSLREAFF
NA | TRBJ2-3 | TRBV6-2/TRBV6-3 | CASSYGLTVDTQYF